These 18 T cell receptor beta chains came from one sample sequenced in a study of low-dose radiotherapy and immunotherapy resistance in tumors. With TRAV- and TRBV-specific primers, first-strand cDNA was made, covering the alpha and beta chains. Using a constant-region primer together with a V-primer adapter, TCRs were subjected to approximately 20 PCR cycles of amplification. TCRdb re-derived calls from the reads in MiXCR, one entry per CDR3 protein. This table has some 82,000 distinct CDR3 sequences, approximately 17% appearing once. Time point described: before trial treatment. This specimen consisted of PBMCs, obtained before treatment. These TCRs come from a male donor with prostate cancer.

In its sample, this clonotype was seen many times. The V and J genes are TRBV7-2 and TRBJ2-5, with TRBD1 identical over 7 bases. CDR3 length: 14 residues. J was trimmed by 2 bases and V by 4 bases; bases with no gene match: 4. Germline V lookup: CDR1 SGHTA, CDR2 FQGNSA. CDR3 nucleotide sequence: TGTGCCAGCAGCTCGCCGGGACAGCAAGAGACCCAGTACTTC. This sequence encodes CASSSPGQQETQYF.

This clonotype was picked up many times. This sequence joins TRBV4-2 and TRBJ2-7; D perhaps matches TRBD2 (6 bases). CDR1 is LGHNA, CDR2 YNFKEQ, per germline. The CDR3 is 12 amino acids. Trimming left V 4 bases short and J 6 bases short, with 10 bases between. The CDR3 coding sequence is TGTGCCAGCAGCCTGAAGGAGGGCGAGCAGTACTTC. Protein: CASSLKEGEQYF.

This clonotype was recorded many times. For the CDR3, the DNA is TGCGCCAGCAGCCACGAGGACCGGGGGGTGCGTGAGCAGTACTTC. Translating gives CASSHEDRGVREQYF. The chain couples TRBV4-1 to TRBJ2-7, with 7 bases that match TRBD2. With V trimmed by 3 bases and J by 7 bases, 12 bases remained unmatched. The CDR3 is 15 residues long. Germline loops: CDR1 MGHRA, CDR2 YSYEKL.

At least ten counts were recorded for this clonotype. The genes are TRBV6-4 and TRBJ1-3; no clear D. Germline V CDR1 and CDR2: MRHNA, SNTAGT. Trimming removed 9 bases at V and 1 base at J, with 19 bases between. The CDR3 has 16 amino acids. This CDR3 is CARHIANSCSGNTIYF. The CDR3 DNA reads TGTGCCAGACATATAGCGAATAGTTGTTCTGGAAACACCATATATTTT.

This clonotype was seen many times. The junction shows a germline mismatch at one end, possibly a read error. The V gene is TRBV10-3, the J gene TRBJ2-1, with D possibly TRBD2 on 6 matching bases. The CDR3 has 15 amino acids. Germline V gene lookup returns CDR1 ENHRY and CDR2 SYGVKD. CDR3 sequence (DNA): TGTGCCATCAGGGACTATTTTGTGTCGGGGGAGGAGGCCGTCTTC. It is translated as CAIRDYFVSGEEAVF.

This clonotype was observed at least ten times. The CDR3 DNA sequence: TGTGCCAGCAGCTCGGTCGGCCCAAGAGGCGGGAGAGCCTACAATGAGCAGTTCTTC. Translated: CASSSVGPRGGRAYNEQFF. The rearrangement joins TRBV7-9 to TRBJ2-1; 7 nucleotides align to TRBD2. Germline loops: CDR1 SEHNR, CDR2 FQNEAQ (reference sequence). Trimming at V came to 4 bases and at J to 2 bases, leaving 17 bases not matched to a gene. The CDR3 covers 19 residues. Filled out from reference TRBV7-9 and TRBJ2-1, the complete variable domain reads DTGVSQNPRHKITKRGQNVTFRCDPISEHNRLYWYRQTLGQGPEFLTYFQNEAQLEKSRLLSDRFSAERPKGSFSTLEIQRTEQGDSAMYLCASSSVGPRGGRAYNEQFFGPGTRLTVL.

In regard to this clonotype: A read error is likely here: a far larger clone is one base away. V is TRBV6-1 and J is TRBJ1-1; maybe TRBD1 (5 bases). CDR3 length: 12 residues. Looked up from germline, CDR1 is MNHNS and CDR2 is SASEGT. The CDR3 protein is CVSSPTETEAFF. As DNA, the CDR3 is TGTGTCAGCAGTCCGACAGAGACTGAAGCTTTCTTT.

This clonotype was seen ten or more times. This chain connects TRBV5-1 to TRBJ2-1; 13 positions match TRBD2. Per the germline V gene, CDR1 is SGHRS and CDR2 is YFSETQ. This CDR3 is built from 17 residues. The J segment lost 3 bases and the V segment lost 4 bases, leaving 7 bases of the junction unmatched. As DNA, the CDR3 is TGCGCCAGCAGCGAGACTAGCGGGGGGATATACTACAATGAGCAGTTCTTC. Translated: CASSETSGGIYYNEQFF.

In this sample, this clonotype turned up many times. The rearrangement uses TRBV20-1 and TRBJ2-7; D is undetermined. Germline CDR1 is DFQATT and CDR2 is SNEGSKA (reference sequence). V lost 1 base and J lost 2, with 9 bases in between. The CDR3 is made up of 13 amino acids. The CDR3 coding sequence is TGCAGTGCTAGAGCGCACCGGACCTACGAGCAGTACTTC. Translation: CSARAHRTYEQYF.

This clonotype was picked up many times. J is TRBJ2-2 and V is TRBV6-6, with D perhaps matching TRBD1 (6 bases). V lost 5 bases and J 0 bases, leaving 10 bases between the germline ends. The CDR3 has 15 amino acids. Germline lookup yields CDR1 MNHNY and CDR2 SVGAGI (reference sequence). CDR3 sequence: CASSPDRTNTGELFF. The CDR3 region has the DNA TGTGCCAGCAGTCCCGACAGGACGAACACCGGGGAGCTGTTTTTT.

Regarding this clonotype: This is likely an artifact of a read error, given a far larger clone one base away. Here the CDR3 DNA reads TGTGCCAGCAGTTACACGGCGGGAGGGAATGATTCACCCTTCCACTTT. Encoded protein: CASSYTAGGNDSPFHF. The J gene is TRBJ1-6, the V gene TRBV6-6; D unresolved. CDR1 is MNHNY, CDR2 SVGAGI, per germline (reference sequence). The CDR3 loop spans 16 amino acids.

Points on this clonotype: An end of the junction does not agree with germline; a read error may underlie this. CDR3 nucleotides: TGTGCCAGCAGCTCTCGACAGGGAAGCAATCAGCCCCAGCATTTT. This codes for CASSSRQGSNQPQHF. V gene TRBV5-3 combines with J gene TRBJ1-5; TRBD1 aligns across 7 bases. TRBV5-3 is reported as an ORF; its role is uncertain. CDR3 size: 15 residues.

This clonotype was seen a few times. CDR3 amino acids: CASSKTSGGEDYEQYF. The CDR3 DNA sequence: TGTGCCAGCAGCAAAACCTCCGGCGGGGAGGACTACGAGCAGTACTTC. The chain links TRBV21-1 to TRBJ2-7; whether TRBD2, the table's D call, matches the DNA was not checked. TRBV21-1 is flagged as a pseudogene. The CDR3 totals 16 residues.

This clonotype was seen many times. The chain uses TRBV2 and TRBJ1-6; D is unresolved. Germline assignment: CDR1 SNHLY and CDR2 FYNNEI. CDR3 size: 15 residues. Trimming cost V 0 bases and J 13 bases, with 16 bases left between them. CDR3 in amino acids: CASSEAPPDTAPLHF. The CDR3 nucleotides are TGTGCCAGCAGTGAAGCACCTCCAGACACTGCTCCCCTCCACTTT.

This clonotype was picked up many times. V is TRBV2 and J is TRBJ2-7; 8 nucleotides line up with TRBD1. The CDR3 runs 14 residues. The ends lost 7 bases at V and 1 base at J; junction bases unmatched: 6. Germline V CDR1 and CDR2: SNHLY, FYNNEI. This CDR3 is CASNLRQGSYEQYF. DNA for the CDR3: TGTGCCAGCAACCTAAGACAGGGGTCCTACGAGCAGTACTTC.

This clonotype has a count of ten or more. J is TRBJ2-5 and V is TRBV7-2; 11 bases are shared with TRBD2. Trimming at V came to 2 bases and at J to 1 base, leaving 3 bases not matched to a gene. The germline CDR1 and CDR2 sequences are SGHTA and FQGNSA. This CDR3 is 16 amino acids long. The CDR3: CASSLSLAGGQETQYF. The CDR3 nucleotides are TGTGCCAGCAGCTTATCGCTAGCGGGGGGCCAAGAGACCCAGTACTTC. The full variable domain, in which reference TRBV7-2 and TRBJ2-5 provide the parts outside the CDR3, is GAGVSQSPSNKVTEKGKDVELRCDPISGHTALYWYRQSLGQGLEFLIYFQGNSAPDKSGLPSDRFSAERTGGSVSTLTIQRTQQEDSAVYLCASSLSLAGGQETQYFGPGTRLLVL.

The CDR3 protein is CASSAPGRGRQSEQFF. In nucleotides, the CDR3 is TGTGCCAGCAGTGCGCCGGGCAGGGGAAGGCAGAGTGAGCAGTTCTTC. V gene TRBV12-3 or TRBV12-4 combines with J gene TRBJ2-1; weak D call: TRBD1 (6 bases). The CDR3 runs to 16 residues. Trimming took 5 bases from V and 9 from J, leaving 23 bases between them.

This clonotype has ten or more counts. The DNA for the CDR3 is TGTGCCAGCAGTTTAAAATCCGGGACAGGGATCGTGAATTCACCCCTCCACTTT. As protein: CASSLKSGTGIVNSPLHF. The V gene is TRBV12-3 or TRBV12-4, the J gene TRBJ1-6, with 9 nucleotides matching TRBD1. The CDR3 covers 18 residues. The junction had 12 bases not matched to a gene; V was cut back by 2 bases and J by 7 bases.